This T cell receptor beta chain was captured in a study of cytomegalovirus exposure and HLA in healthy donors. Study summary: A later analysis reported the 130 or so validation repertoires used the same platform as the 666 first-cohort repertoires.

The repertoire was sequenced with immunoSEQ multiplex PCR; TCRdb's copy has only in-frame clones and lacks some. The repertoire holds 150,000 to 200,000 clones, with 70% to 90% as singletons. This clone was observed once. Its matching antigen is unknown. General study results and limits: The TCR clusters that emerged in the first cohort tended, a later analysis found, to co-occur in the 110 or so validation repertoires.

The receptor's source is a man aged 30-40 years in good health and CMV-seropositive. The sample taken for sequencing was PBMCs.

The CDR3: CASSLGQPPNGYGYTF. Written as DNA, the CDR3 is TGTGCCAGCAGCTTAGGACAGCCGCCGAATGGCTATGGCTACACCTTC. The chain recombines TRBV7-8 with TRBJ1-2; D possibly corresponds to TRBD1 (5 bases). CDR3 length: 16 amino acids. Germline-derived CDR1 and CDR2 are SGHVS and FQNEAQ. Trimming left V 1 base short and J 4 bases short, with 16 bases between.